The 21 T cell receptor beta chains below all came from one sample that was sequenced in a study of CD8+CD57+ T cells in acquired aplastic anemia. Patients included in sequencing had previously demonstrated CD8+CD57+ cell expansion by flow cytometry. Genomic DNA acted as the template from which TCR beta VDJ combination and CDR3 sequence profiling were carried out. TCRdb itself ran the reads through MiXCR, one entry per CDR3 protein. The repertoire holds about 160,000 distinct CDR3 sequences, with roughly 48% as singletons. The sample comprised sorted CD4+, CD8+, or CD8+CD57+ T cells (not recorded which) from PBMCs. The receptors were gathered from a human donor with aplastic anemia.

The chain carries TRBV15 and TRBJ1-2, with 7 nucleotides matching TRBD1. Germline-derived CDR1 and CDR2 are LNHNV and YYDKDF (reference sequence). The CDR3 runs to 18 residues. The ends lost 3 bases at V and 0 bases at J; junction bases unmatched: 13. Written as DNA, the CDR3 is TGTGCCACCAGCAGCGCAGGACCGGGACAGTCCTCTAACTATGGCTACACCTTC. Residues: CATSSAGPGQSSNYGYTF.

The chain employs TRBV5-5 and TRBJ1-1, with a weak D call TRBD1 (5 bases). The CDR3 covers 14 residues. V gave up 1 base and J gave up 3 bases, with 10 bases separating them. Germline V gene sequence: CDR1 SGHKS, CDR2 YYEKEE (reference sequence). CDR3 nucleotides: TGTGCCAGCAGCTTGAGGTGGGGGGACACTGAAGCTTTCTTT. Encoded protein: CASSLRWGDTEAFF.

This clonotype appeared a single time. The J gene is TRBJ2-1, the V gene TRBV11-2; 7 bases map to TRBD2. Trimming took 0 bases from V and 2 from J; bases not matched to a gene: 10. Germline loops: CDR1 SGHAT, CDR2 FQNNGV. This CDR3 contains 18 residues. The CDR3 protein is CASSLETFGGGTYNEQFF. In DNA form, the CDR3 reads TGTGCCAGCAGCTTAGAGACTTTCGGCGGGGGAACCTACAATGAGCAGTTCTTC. The complete variable domain, with remaining parts taken from reference TRBV11-2 and TRBJ2-1, reads EAGVAQSPRYKIIEKRQSVAFWCNPISGHATLYWYQQILGQGPKLLIQFQNNGVVDDSQLPKDRFSAERLKGVDSTLKIQPAKLEDSAVYLCASSLETFGGGTYNEQFFGPGTRLTVL.

The chain recombines TRBV2 with TRBJ1-5; D gene ambiguous. CDR1 and CDR2 from the germline V gene are SNHLY and FYNNEI. V lost 6 bases, J lost 2 bases, and 11 bases lay in between. This CDR3 is 14 amino acids long. The chain's CDR3 is CASRDGCGNQPQHF. The CDR3 coding sequence is TGTGCCAGCAGGGATGGGTGTGGCAATCAGCCCCAGCATTTT.

This clonotype showed up just a few times. The CDR3 loop is CATRSGSPPYEQYF. CDR3 sequence (DNA): TGTGCCACCAGGAGCGGCAGCCCTCCCTACGAGCAGTACTTC. The chain employs TRBV15 and TRBJ2-7; the D gene is possibly TRBD2 (5 bases). Trimming removed 6 bases from V and 2 bases from J, with 14 bases in between. Germline-derived CDR1 and CDR2 are LNHNV and YYDKDF (reference sequence). CDR3 length: 14 residues.

Many counts were recorded for this clonotype. The chain uses TRBV6-1 and TRBJ2-7; D may be TRBD1 (5 bases). V dropped 6 bases and J dropped 2 bases, with 17 bases sitting between them. This CDR3 is built from 15 residues. CDR1 MNHNS and CDR2 SASEGT come from the germline V gene. The CDR3 sequence: CASSVSQGTPYEQYF. In nucleotides, the CDR3 is TGTGCCAGCAGCGTCAGCCAGGGAACCCCCTACGAGCAGTACTTC.

This clonotype was seen at least ten times. The V call is TRBV2, the J call TRBJ2-3; 12 bases are shared with TRBD2. V was pared by 8 bases and J by 2 bases, with 8 bases of the junction left unmatched. The CDR3 is 16 amino acids. Germline V gene sequence: CDR1 SNHLY, CDR2 FYNNEI. CDR3 DNA sequence: TGTGCCAGCTCCGCTCTAGCGGGAGGGAACACAGATACGCAGTATTTT. Protein: CASSALAGGNTDTQYF.

J is TRBJ1-2 and V is TRBV5-1; D remains unclear. The CDR3 is 15 amino acids. The germline V and J ends were trimmed by 0 bases and 8 bases, with 17 bases remaining between them. CDR1 SGHRS and CDR2 YFSETQ come from the germline V gene. The CDR3, as DNA: TGCGCCAGCAGCTTGGAAGAGGATCGCTTATTCGGCTACACCTTC. Translating gives CASSLEEDRLFGYTF.

The sample holds many counts of this clonotype. The chain uses TRBV7-9 and TRBJ1-1, with D hard to call. Trimming took off 5 bases at V and 4 bases at J, with 5 bases between the two ends. The CDR3 has 11 amino acids. In germline, CDR1 is SEHNR, CDR2 FQNEAQ (reference sequence). CDR3 nucleotide sequence: TGTGCCAGCAGCAGCGGCACTGAAGCTTTCTTT. Its translation is CASSSGTEAFF.

In this sample, this clonotype turned up many times. J is TRBJ2-2 and V is TRBV5-8; D remains unclear. This CDR3 region has 17 residues. With 3 bases removed from V and 0 bases from J, the gap between germline ends came to 15 bases. CDR1 is SGHTS and CDR2 is YDEGEE in the germline V gene. CDR3 sequence reads: CASSSPSLGSNTGELFF. The CDR3 nucleotides are TGTGCCAGCAGCTCCCCCTCACTCGGGTCGAACACCGGGGAGCTGTTTTTT.

This clonotype showed up just a few times. The genes are TRBV7-9 and TRBJ2-7; 10 nucleotides align to TRBD2. CDR1 and CDR2 from the germline V gene are SEHNR and FQNEAQ (reference sequence). Trimming removed 8 bases from V and 4 bases from J; junction bases left unmatched: 5. This CDR3 region has 13 residues. The CDR3 sequence: CASSGLASYEQYF. For the CDR3, the DNA is TGTGCCAGCTCGGGACTAGCGTCATACGAGCAGTACTTC.

Comments on this clonotype: This clone may be a read error of a much larger clone one base away. The V and J genes are TRBV7-9 and TRBJ2-7; TRBD2 aligns across 8 bases. The CDR3 is 15 amino acids. Germline CDR1 and CDR2: SEHNR and FQNEAQ (reference sequence). The V gene end was trimmed by 5 bases and the J gene end by 12 bases; junction bases not matched to a gene: 18. The DNA of the CDR3 is TGTGCCAGCAGCCCCGAGGAAGCTGCACGGGAGGGCCTGTACTTC. Its protein is CASSPEEAAREGLYF.

This clonotype was detected ten times or more. The V call is TRBV7-2, the J call TRBJ1-4; D unresolved. The V gene lost 1 base and the J gene lost 3 bases, with 6 bases spanning the gap. The germline gives CDR1 SGHTA, CDR2 FQGNSA. The CDR3 is made up of 14 amino acids. CDR3: CASSLGWANEKLFF. In DNA, the CDR3 is TGTGCCAGCAGCTTAGGTTGGGCTAATGAAAAACTGTTTTTT.

Note on this clonotype: A much larger clone differs by one base, so this may be a read error. The chain couples TRBV5-8 to TRBJ1-2, with TRBD1 matching over 9 bases. Germline V lookup: CDR1 SGHTS, CDR2 YDEGEE. J lost 7 bases, V lost 4 bases, and 5 bases had no gene match. The length of the CDR3 is 13 residues. This chain's CDR3 is CASSPMGQGGYTF. CDR3 DNA sequence: TGTGCCAGCAGCCCCATGGGACAGGGTGGCTACACCTTC.

CDR3 amino acids: CASTSGLGGELFF. DNA for the CDR3: TGTGCCAGCACCTCGGGTCTAGGAGGGGAGCTGTTTTTT. The rearrangement links TRBV2 to TRBJ2-2; D gene uncertain. V was trimmed by 7 bases and J by 8 bases, leaving 14 bases between them. Germline loops: CDR1 SNHLY, CDR2 FYNNEI. The CDR3 length is 13 residues.

Comments on this clonotype: This may be a read error, as it is one base from a much larger clone. The V gene is TRBV6-5, the J gene TRBJ1-5; 7 bases fit TRBD1. Per the germline V gene, CDR1 is MNHEY and CDR2 is SVGAGI. The CDR3 covers 16 residues. The DNA of the CDR3 is TGTGCCATCAGTTACCAACAGGGGTCGGGCAATCAGCCCCAGCATTTT. Protein: CAISYQQGSGNQPQHF.

This clonotype was picked up many times. The chain carries TRBV20-1 and TRBJ2-7; 9 nucleotides align to TRBD2. Germline values: CDR1 DFQATT, CDR2 SNEGSKA (reference sequence). The CDR3 contains 14 residues. V trimming: 3 bases; J trimming: 2 bases; junction bases outside the gene matches: 5. The CDR3 reads CSARSAGGAYEQYF. CDR3 DNA: TGCAGTGCTAGGTCGGCGGGAGGGGCCTACGAGCAGTACTTC.

This chain links TRBV20-1 with TRBJ2-5; TRBD1 is a possible D gene (6 bases). This CDR3 comprises 13 residues. The V gene lost 6 bases and the J gene lost 5 bases, with 16 bases spanning the gap. In germline, CDR1 is DFQATT, CDR2 SNEGSKA (reference sequence). In nucleotides, the CDR3 is TGCAGTGCACCGGACAGCCTACTGGAGACCCAGTACTTC. Translating gives CSAPDSLLETQYF.

In this sample, this clonotype turned up many times. The DNA is left out, because the CDR3 cannot be placed on it with certainty; the CDR3 is given as TCRdb lists it. This rearrangement joins TRBV20-1 to TRBJ2-2; TRBD1, as called in the table, went unchecked against the DNA. The CDR3 sequence runs 15 residues, both termini included. Germline CDR1 is DFQATT and CDR2 is SNEGSKA (reference sequence). The CDR3: CSASSGPAGTGELFF.

This clonotype appeared once. This chain joins TRBV7-8 and TRBJ2-5; D is possibly TRBD2 (5 bases). In germline, CDR1 is SGHVS, CDR2 FQNEAQ. The CDR3 has 12 residues. Trimming removed 2 bases from V and 5 bases from J, with 6 bases in between. The CDR3 protein is CASSLWEETQYF. CDR3 DNA sequence: TGTGCCAGCAGCTTATGGGAGGAGACCCAGTACTTC.

A note on this clonotype: One base away lies a much larger clone, so this may be a sequencing read error. V gene TRBV5-1 combines with J gene TRBJ2-3; 8 bases align to TRBD2. The CDR3 loop spans 15 amino acids. Trimming cost V 0 bases and J 5 bases; bases outside gene matches: 5. Germline CDR1 SGHRS, CDR2 YFSETQ. This CDR3 reads CASSLGLANLDTQYF. DNA for the CDR3: TGCGCCAGCAGCTTGGGACTAGCGAATCTAGATACGCAGTATTTT.